This is a list of T cell receptor beta chains from one sample in a study of blood T cell repertoires in COVID-19. The method was immunoSEQ multiplex PCR; TCRdb's version includes in-frame clones alone and lacks a portion of them. The sample shows more than 95,000 clones, roughly 80% of them seen only once. Material for sequencing was peripheral blood. These receptors were obtained from a man aged 50 to 60 with acute or convalescent COVID-19. Each CDR3 is given with its conserved first and last residue. A D gene is named only where the DNA matches it firmly. The size entry is marked missing in some rows and otherwise reads once, few, many or a size class.

TRBV18,.,TRBJ1-2,.,CASSPDWEGVVYGYTF,TGTGCCAGCTCACCGGACTGGGAGGGGGTCGTCTATGGCTACACCTTC
TRBV6-5,.,TRBJ2-3,.,CASSLTDTQYF,TGTGCCAGCAGTCTCACAGATACGCAGTATTTT
TRBV12-3/TRBV12-4,.,TRBJ2-7,.,CASSLSRDDEQYF,TGTGCCAGCAGTTTATCCAGGGATGACGAGCAGTACTTC
TRBV4-2,.,TRBJ2-7,TRBD2,CASSHQAGGRYEQYF,TGTGCCAGCAGCCACCAAGCGGGAGGGAGGTACGAGCAGTACTTC
TRBV6-5,.,TRBJ1-3,TRBD1,CASREGAAGNTIYF,TGTGCCAGCAGAGAGGGGGCAGCTGGAAACACCATATATTTT
TRBV19,few,TRBJ1-5,.,CASSNRAGGQPQHF,TGTGCCAGTAGTAACAGGGCGGGAGGCCAGCCCCAGCATTTT
TRBV19,.,TRBJ1-5,.,CASSTQTGLGQPQHF,TGTGCCAGTAGTACGCAAACAGGGCTTGGGCAGCCCCAGCATTTT
TRBV6-6,.,TRBJ2-7,.,CASARESGEQYF,TGTGCCAGCGCCAGGGAATCGGGCGAGCAGTACTTC
TRBV28,.,TRBJ1-5,.,CAGSLQGYQPQHF,TGTGCCGGTTCCTTGCAGGGATATCAGCCCCAGCATTTT
TRBV2,.,TRBJ2-7,TRBD1,CASSEVDRVHEQYF,TGTGCCAGCAGTGAAGTTGACAGGGTCCACGAGCAGTACTTC
TRBV7-8,.,TRBJ1-5,.,CASSLVGRASNQPQHF,TGTGCCAGCAGCTTAGTGGGCAGGGCGAGCAATCAGCCCCAGCATTTT
TRBV7-2,.,TRBJ2-7,.,CASSLERTRQYEQYF,TGTGCCAGCAGCTTAGAGAGGACCAGACAGTACGAGCAGTACTTC
TRBV5-1,.,TRBJ2-7,TRBD1,CASSTRQGSSYEQYF,TGCGCCAGCAGCACCCGACAGGGCAGCTCCTACGAGCAGTACTTC
TRBV19,.,TRBJ1-5,.,CASSPSQEQPQHF,TGTGCCAGTAGCCCATCTCAGGAACAGCCCCAGCATTTT
TRBV11-3,few,TRBJ2-3,TRBD2,CASSRGTSGSTDTQYF,TGTGCCAGCAGCCGCGGGACTAGCGGGAGCACAGATACGCAGTATTTT
TRBV9,.,TRBJ1-4,TRBD1,CASSVGQGDSVEKLFF,TGTGCCAGCAGCGTAGGTCAGGGGGATTCTGTTGAAAAACTGTTTTTT
TRBV12-3/TRBV12-4,.,TRBJ1-4,.,CASSFGTEEKLFF,TGTGCCAGCAGTTTTGGAACAGAGGAAAAACTGTTTTTT
TRBV5-6,once,TRBJ1-4,.,CASSLFPGAGEKLFF,TGTGCCAGCAGCTTGTTCCCAGGGGCTGGAGAAAAACTGTTTTTT
TRBV11-2,.,TRBJ2-7,.,CASSLNSYEQYF,TGTGCCAGCAGCTTGAACAGCTACGAGCAGTACTTC
TRBV5-1,.,TRBJ1-2,TRBD1,CASSLHGTENYGYTF,TGCGCCAGCAGCTTGCATGGGACAGAGAACTATGGCTACACCTTC
TRBV5-1,.,TRBJ1-4,.,CASSLGSTGWGEKLFF,TGCGCCAGCAGCTTGGGTTCGACAGGCTGGGGGGAAAAACTGTTTTTT
TRBV4-1,.,TRBJ2-2,.,CASSQGLRDTGELFF,TGCGCCAGCAGCCAAGGACTGAGGGACACCGGGGAGCTGTTTTTT
TRBV19,.,TRBJ2-5,.,CASRGRDYNQETQYF,TGTGCCAGTAGAGGGCGTGACTACAACCAAGAGACCCAGTACTTC
TRBV24-1,.,TRBJ2-2,.,CATRSGLKGVPITGELFF,TGTGCCACCAGGTCCGGTTTGAAGGGGGTCCCGATCACCGGGGAGCTGTTTTTT
TRBV2,.,TRBJ1-6,.,CASIQRDQILNSPLHF,TGTGCCAGCATTCAGCGAGACCAAATACTAAATTCACCCCTCCACTTT
TRBV5-4,.,TRBJ2-5,.,CASSSGQIQETQYF,TGTGCCAGCAGCTCCGGACAGATTCAAGAGACCCAGTACTTC
TRBV27,.,TRBJ1-1,.,CASSLSRTLNTEAFF,TGTGCCAGCAGTTTATCGAGGACATTGAACACTGAAGCTTTCTTT
TRBV14,.,TRBJ2-5,.,CASSQDRWGGETQYF,TGTGCCAGCAGCCAAGATCGGTGGGGGGGCGAGACCCAGTACTTC
TRBV6-1,.,TRBJ1-2,TRBD1,CASSEWGRGRNGYTF,TGTGCCAGCAGTGAATGGGGCAGGGGGCGGAATGGCTACACCTTC
TRBV10-1,.,TRBJ1-1,.,CASSGKRGNTEAFF,TGCGCCAGCAGTGGGAAAAGGGGGAACACTGAAGCTTTCTTT
TRBV5-6,.,TRBJ2-2,.,CASSLQQQYTGELFF,TGTGCCAGCAGCTTACAACAGCAATACACCGGGGAGCTGTTTTTT
TRBV4-2,.,TRBJ2-5,.,CASSQERLQETQYF,TGTGCCAGCAGCCAAGAGAGATTACAAGAGACCCAGTACTTC
TRBV24-1,few,TRBJ2-7,.,CATSGERGEQYF,TGTGCCACCAGTGGGGAAAGGGGCGAGCAGTACTTC
TRBV2,many,TRBJ1-2,TRBD1,CASKGTGYGYTF,TGTGCCAGCAAGGGGACAGGGTATGGCTACACCTTC
TRBV19,.,TRBJ2-1,.,CASSRPRGEQFF,TGTGCCAGTAGTAGACCGAGAGGGGAGCAGTTCTTC
TRBV19,.,TRBJ2-1,TRBD2,CASSIDGLAGVRNEQFF,TGTGCCAGTAGTATAGACGGACTAGCGGGAGTCAGGAATGAGCAGTTCTTC
TRBV19,.,TRBJ1-1,TRBD1,CASSKGQFNTEAFF,TGTGCCAGTAGTAAGGGACAGTTTAACACTGAAGCTTTCTTT